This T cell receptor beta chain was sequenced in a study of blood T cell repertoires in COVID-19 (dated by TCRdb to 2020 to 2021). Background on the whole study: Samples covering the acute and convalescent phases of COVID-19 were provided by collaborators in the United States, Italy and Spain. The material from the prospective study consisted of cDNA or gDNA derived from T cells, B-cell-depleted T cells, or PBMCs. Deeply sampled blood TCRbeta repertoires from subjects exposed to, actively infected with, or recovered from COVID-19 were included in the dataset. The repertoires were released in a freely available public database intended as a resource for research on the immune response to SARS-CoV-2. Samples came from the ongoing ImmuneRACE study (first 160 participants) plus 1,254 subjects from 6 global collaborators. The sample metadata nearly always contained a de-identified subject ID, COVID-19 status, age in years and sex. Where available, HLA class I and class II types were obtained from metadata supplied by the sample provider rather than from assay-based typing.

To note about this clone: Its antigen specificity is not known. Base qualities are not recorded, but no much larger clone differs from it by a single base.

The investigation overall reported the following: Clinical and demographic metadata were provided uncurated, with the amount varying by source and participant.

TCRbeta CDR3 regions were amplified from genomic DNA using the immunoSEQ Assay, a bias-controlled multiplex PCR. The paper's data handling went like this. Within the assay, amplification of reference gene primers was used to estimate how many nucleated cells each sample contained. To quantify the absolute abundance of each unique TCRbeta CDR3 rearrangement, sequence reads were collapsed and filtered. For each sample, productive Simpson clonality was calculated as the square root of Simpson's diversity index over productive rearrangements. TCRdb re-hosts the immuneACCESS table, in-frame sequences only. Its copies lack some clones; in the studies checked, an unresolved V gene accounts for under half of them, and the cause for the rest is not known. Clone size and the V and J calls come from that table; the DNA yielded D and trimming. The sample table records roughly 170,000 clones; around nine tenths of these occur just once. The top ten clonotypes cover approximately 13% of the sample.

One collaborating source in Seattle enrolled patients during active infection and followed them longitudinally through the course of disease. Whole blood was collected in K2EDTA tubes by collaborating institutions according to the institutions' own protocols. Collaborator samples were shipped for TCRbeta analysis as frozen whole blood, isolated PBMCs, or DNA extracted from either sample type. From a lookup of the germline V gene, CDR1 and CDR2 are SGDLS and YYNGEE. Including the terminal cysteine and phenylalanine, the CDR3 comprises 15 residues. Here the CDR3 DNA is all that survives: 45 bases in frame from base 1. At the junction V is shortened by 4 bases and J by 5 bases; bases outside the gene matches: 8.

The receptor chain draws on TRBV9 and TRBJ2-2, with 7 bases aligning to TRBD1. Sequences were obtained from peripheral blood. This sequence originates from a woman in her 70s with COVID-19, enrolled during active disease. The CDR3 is CASSPTGVKTGELFF. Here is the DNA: TGTGCCAGCAGCCCCACAGGGGTGAAGACCGGGGAGCTGTTTTTT.